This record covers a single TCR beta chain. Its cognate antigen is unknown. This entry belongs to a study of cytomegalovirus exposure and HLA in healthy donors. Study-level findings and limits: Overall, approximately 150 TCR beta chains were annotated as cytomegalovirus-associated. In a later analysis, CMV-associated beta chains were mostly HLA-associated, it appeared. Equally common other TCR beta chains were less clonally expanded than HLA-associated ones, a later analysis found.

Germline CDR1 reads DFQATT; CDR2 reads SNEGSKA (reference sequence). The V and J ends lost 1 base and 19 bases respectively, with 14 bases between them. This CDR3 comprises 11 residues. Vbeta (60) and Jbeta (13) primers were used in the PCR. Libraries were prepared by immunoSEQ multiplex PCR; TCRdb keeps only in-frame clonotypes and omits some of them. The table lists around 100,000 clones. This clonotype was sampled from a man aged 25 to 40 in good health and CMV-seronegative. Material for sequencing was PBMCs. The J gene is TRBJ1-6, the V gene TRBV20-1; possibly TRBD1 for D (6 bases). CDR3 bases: TGCAGTGCTAGAGTTTTACAGGGCCTACACTTT. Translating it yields CSARVLQGLHF.